The present entry profiles one T cell receptor beta chain with its context. The antigen remains undetermined. Within the ViraFEST assay, antigen-specific CD4+ T cells underwent expansion with viral peptide pools prior to sequencing. Researchers isolated CD4+ T cells once approximately 10 days of culture had elapsed. Everyone in the study got two shots of either the BNT162b2 or mRNA-1273 vaccine. The vaccine recipients had no prior SARS-CoV-2 infection, with negative nucleocapsid antibodies. Each culture well received a few million PBMC. These cells were then cultured in IMDM with about 9.1 IU/ml IL-2 and 10 ug/ml peptides. Replacing half the medium with IL-2 medium was done on days 3 and 7. The germline gives CDR1 SQVTM, CDR2 ANQGSEA. The CDR3 has 14 residues. V dropped 7 bases and J dropped 7; count of bases not matched to a gene: 12. Some clones are missing from TCRdb's copy, which holds only in-frame ones; the method was immunoSEQ multiplex PCR. The sample has 70,000 to 95,000 clones; 60% to 80% are singletons.

The sample is drawn from a study of vaccination effects on CD4 cells after COVID-19. Study-wide results and limits: Limitations: small convalescent group and missing early post-infection timepoints.

The V gene is TRBV29-1, the J gene TRBJ1-4; TRBD1 matches 7 bases. The material was CD4+ T cells from PBMCs cultured with HCoV-OC43 spike peptides, obtained after COVID-19 vaccination. Indicated subset: HCoV-OC43 spike overlapping peptide pool stimulation. The receptor comes from a human donor who received a COVID-19 vaccine. Written as DNA, the CDR3 is TGCAGCGCTTGGTGGACAGGAACAAGTGAAAAACTGTTTTTT. Its protein product is CSAWWTGTSEKLFF. The full variable domain, completed using reference TRBV29-1 and TRBJ1-4, is SAVISQKPSRDICQRGTSLTIQCQVDSQVTMMFWYRQQPGQSLTLIATANQGSEATYESGFVIDKFPISRPNLTFSTLTVSNMSPEDSSIYLCSAWWTGTSEKLFFGSGTQLSVL.